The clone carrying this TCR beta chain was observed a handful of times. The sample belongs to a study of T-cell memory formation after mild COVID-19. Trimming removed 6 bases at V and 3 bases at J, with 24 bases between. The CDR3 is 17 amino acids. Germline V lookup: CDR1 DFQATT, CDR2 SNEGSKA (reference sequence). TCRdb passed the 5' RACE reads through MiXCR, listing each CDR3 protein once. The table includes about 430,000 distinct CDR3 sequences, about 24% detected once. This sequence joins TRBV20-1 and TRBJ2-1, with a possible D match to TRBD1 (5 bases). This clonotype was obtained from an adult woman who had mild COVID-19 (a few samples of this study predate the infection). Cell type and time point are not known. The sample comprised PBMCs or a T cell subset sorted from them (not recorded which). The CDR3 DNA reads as TGCAGTGCACTGTTCTCCAGGGCGGCGCTGCTCTACAATGAGCAGTTCTTC. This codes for CSALFSRAALLYNEQFF.